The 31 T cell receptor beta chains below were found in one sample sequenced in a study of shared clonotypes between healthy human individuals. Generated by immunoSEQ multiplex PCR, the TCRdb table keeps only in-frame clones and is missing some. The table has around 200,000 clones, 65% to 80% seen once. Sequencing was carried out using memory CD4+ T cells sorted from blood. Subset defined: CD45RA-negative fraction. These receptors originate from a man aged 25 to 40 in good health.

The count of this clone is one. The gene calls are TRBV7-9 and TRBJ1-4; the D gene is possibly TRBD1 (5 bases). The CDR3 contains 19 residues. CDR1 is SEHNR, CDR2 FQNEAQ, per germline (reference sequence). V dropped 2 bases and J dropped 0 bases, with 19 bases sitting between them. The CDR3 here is CASSLYQGLGTTTNEKLFF. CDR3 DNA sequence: TGTGCCAGCAGCTTATACCAGGGACTTGGGACTACAACTAATGAAAAACTGTTTTTT.

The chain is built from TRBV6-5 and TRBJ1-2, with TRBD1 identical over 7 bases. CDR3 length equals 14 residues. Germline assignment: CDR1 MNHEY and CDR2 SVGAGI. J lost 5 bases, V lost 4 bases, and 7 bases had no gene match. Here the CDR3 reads CASSFDRAPYGYTF. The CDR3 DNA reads TGTGCCAGCAGTTTCGACAGGGCCCCTTATGGCTACACCTTC.

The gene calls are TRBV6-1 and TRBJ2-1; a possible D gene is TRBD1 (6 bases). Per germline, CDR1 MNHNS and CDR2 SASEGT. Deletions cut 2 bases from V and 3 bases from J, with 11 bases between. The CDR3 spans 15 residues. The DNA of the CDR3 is TGTGCCAGCAGTGAACAAAGGGGGAACTACAATGAGCAGTTCTTC. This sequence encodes CASSEQRGNYNEQFF.

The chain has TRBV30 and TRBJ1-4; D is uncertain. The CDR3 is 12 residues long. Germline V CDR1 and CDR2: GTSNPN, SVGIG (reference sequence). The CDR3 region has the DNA TGTGTCGCCGGACTGCTGAATGAAAAACTGTTTTTT. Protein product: CVAGLLNEKLFF.

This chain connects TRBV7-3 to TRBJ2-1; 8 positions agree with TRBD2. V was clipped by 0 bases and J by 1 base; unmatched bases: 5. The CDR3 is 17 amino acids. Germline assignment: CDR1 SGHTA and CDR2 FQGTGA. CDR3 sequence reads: CASSLTPSGRSYNEQFF. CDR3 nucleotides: TGTGCCAGCAGCTTAACGCCTAGCGGGCGATCCTACAATGAGCAGTTCTTC.

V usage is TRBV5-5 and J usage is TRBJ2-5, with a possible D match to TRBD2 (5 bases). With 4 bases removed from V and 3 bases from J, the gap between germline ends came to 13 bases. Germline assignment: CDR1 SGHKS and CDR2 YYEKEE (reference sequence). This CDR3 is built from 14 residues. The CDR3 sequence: CASSDRDSKETQYF. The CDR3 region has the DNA TGTGCCAGCAGCGATCGGGATTCCAAAGAGACCCAGTACTTC.

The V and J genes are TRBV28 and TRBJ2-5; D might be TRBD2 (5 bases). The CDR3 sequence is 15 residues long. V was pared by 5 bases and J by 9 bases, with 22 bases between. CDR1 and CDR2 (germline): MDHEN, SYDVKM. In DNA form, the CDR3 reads TGTGCCAGCAGTCCCACGGCCAGAGCCAAGAGGGCCCAGTACTTC. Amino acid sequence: CASSPTARAKRAQYF.

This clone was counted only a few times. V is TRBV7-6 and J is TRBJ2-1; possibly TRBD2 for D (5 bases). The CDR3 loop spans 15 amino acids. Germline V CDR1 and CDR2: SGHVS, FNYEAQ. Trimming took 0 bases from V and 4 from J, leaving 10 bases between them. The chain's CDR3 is CASSLAGTRYNEQFF. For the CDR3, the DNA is TGTGCCAGCAGCTTAGCGGGAACTAGGTACAATGAGCAGTTCTTC. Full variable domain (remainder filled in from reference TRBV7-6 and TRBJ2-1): GAGVSQSPRYKVTKRGQDVALRCDPISGHVSLYWYRQALGQGPEFLTYFNYEAQQDKSGLPNDRFSAERPEGSISTLTIQRTEQRDSAMYRCASSLAGTRYNEQFFGPGTRLTVL.

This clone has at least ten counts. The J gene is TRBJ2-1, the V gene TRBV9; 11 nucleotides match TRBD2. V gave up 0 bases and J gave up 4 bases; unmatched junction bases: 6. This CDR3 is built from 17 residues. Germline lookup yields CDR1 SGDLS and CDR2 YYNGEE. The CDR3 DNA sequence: TGTGCCAGCAGCGTAGAGATAGGGACTAGCGGTTACAATGAGCAGTTCTTC. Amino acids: CASSVEIGTSGYNEQFF.

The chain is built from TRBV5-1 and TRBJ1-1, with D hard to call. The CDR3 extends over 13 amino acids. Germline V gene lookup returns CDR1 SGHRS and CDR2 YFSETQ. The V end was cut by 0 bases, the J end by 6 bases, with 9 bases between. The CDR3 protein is CASSLAVRAEAFF. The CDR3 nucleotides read TGCGCCAGCAGCTTGGCCGTTCGGGCTGAAGCTTTCTTT.

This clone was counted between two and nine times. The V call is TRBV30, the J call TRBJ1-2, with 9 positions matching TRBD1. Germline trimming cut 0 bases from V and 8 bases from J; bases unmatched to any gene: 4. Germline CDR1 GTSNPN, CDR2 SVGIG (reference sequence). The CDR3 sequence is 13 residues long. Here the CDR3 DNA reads TGTGCCTGGAGTGTCCGGACAGGGGTCGGCTACACCTTC. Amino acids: CAWSVRTGVGYTF.

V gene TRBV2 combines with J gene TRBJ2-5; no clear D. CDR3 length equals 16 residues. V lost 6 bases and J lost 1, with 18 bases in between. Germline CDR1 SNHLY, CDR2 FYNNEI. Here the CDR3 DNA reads TGTGCCAGCAGCTTTGCCAAAGTCCCCCTCCAAGAGACCCAGTACTTC. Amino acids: CASSFAKVPLQETQYF.

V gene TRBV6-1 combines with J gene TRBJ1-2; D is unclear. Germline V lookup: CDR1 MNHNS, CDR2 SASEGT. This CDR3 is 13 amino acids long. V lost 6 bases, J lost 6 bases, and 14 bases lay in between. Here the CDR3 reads CASSKTIKDGYTF. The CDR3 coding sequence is TGTGCCAGCAGCAAGACAATTAAGGATGGCTACACCTTC.

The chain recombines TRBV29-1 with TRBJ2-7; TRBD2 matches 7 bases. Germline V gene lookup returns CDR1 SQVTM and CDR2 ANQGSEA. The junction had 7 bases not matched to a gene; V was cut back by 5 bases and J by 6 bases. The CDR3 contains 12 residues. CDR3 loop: CSVLGGGSEQYF. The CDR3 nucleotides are TGCAGCGTTCTGGGCGGGGGAAGCGAGCAGTACTTC.

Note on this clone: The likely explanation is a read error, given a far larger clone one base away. The CDR3 DNA reads TGCGCCAGCGGACGACCGGGGGAGGGAGAGACCCAGTACTTC. Its protein is CASGRPGEGETQYF. V usage is TRBV5-1 and J usage is TRBJ2-5; 7 bases are a match to TRBD2. Germline-derived CDR1 and CDR2 are SGHRS and YFSETQ. Unmatched junction bases numbered 10, after V lost 7 bases and J lost 4 bases. The CDR3 totals 14 residues.

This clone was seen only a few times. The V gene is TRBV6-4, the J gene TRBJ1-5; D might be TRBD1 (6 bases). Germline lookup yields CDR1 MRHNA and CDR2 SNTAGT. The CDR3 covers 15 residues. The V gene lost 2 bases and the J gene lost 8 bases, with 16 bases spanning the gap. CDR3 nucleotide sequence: TGTGCCAGCAGTGACCCGATCTACAGGGTTAAGCCCCAGCATTTT. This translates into CASSDPIYRVKPQHF.

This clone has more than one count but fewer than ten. In DNA form, the CDR3 reads TGTGCCAGCAGTGTAAAAGAGACCCAGTACTTC. Amino acids: CASSVKETQYF. J is TRBJ2-5 and V is TRBV25-1; D not resolved. The CDR3 covers 11 residues. Germline V gene lookup returns CDR1 MGHDK and CDR2 SYGVNS. V lost 4 bases and J 3 bases, leaving 3 bases between the germline ends.

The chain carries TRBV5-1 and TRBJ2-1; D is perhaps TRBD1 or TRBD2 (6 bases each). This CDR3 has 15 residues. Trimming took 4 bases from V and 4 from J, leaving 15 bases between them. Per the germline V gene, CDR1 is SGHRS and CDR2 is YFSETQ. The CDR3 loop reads CASSAAGQAYNEQFF. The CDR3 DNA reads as TGCGCCAGCAGCGCTGCGGGACAAGCATACAATGAGCAGTTCTTC.

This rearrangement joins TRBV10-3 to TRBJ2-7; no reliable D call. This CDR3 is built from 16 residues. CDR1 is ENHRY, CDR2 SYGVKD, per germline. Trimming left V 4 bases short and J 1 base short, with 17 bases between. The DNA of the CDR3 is TGTGCCATCAGTGTGGTAGTGTCTCTTGGTTCCTACGAGCAGTACTTC. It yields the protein CAISVVVSLGSYEQYF.

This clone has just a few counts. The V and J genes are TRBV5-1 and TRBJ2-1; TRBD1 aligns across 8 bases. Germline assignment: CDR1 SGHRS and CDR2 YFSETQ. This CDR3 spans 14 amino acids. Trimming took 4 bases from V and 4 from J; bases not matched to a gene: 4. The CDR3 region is CASSPGDRYNEQFF. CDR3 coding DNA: TGCGCCAGCAGCCCGGGGGACAGGTACAATGAGCAGTTCTTC.

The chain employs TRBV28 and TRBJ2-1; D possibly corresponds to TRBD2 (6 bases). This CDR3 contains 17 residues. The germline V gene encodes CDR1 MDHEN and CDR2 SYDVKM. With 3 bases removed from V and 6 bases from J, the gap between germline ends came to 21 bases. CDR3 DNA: TGTGCCAGCAGTTTGGTGGAAGGAGGGAGGCTTCGCAATGAGCAGTTCTTC. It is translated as CASSLVEGGRLRNEQFF.

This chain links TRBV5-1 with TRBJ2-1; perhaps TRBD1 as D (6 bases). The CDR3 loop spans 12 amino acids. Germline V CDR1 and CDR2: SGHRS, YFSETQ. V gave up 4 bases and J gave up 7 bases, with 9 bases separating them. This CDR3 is CASSDQGNEQFF. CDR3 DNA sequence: TGCGCCAGCAGCGATCAGGGGAATGAGCAGTTCTTC.

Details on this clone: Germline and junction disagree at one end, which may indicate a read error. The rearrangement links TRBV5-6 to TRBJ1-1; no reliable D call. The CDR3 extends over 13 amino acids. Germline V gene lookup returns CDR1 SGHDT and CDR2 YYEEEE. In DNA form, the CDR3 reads TGTGCCAGCAGCTTGGCCGGGAACAGTGAAGCTTTCTTT. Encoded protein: CASSLAGNSEAFF.

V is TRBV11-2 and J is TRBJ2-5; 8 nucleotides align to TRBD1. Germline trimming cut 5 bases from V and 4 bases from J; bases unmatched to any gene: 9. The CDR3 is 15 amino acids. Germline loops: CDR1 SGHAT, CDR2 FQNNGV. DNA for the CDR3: TGTGCCAGCAGCCAGGTCCAGGGGGCTGGAGAGACCCAGTACTTC. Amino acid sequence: CASSQVQGAGETQYF.

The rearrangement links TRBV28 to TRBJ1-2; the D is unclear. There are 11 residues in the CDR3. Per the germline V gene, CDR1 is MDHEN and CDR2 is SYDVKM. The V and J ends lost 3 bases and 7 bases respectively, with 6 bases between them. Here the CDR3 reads CASSFHRGYTF. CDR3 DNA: TGTGCCAGCAGTTTTCATCGTGGCTACACCTTC.

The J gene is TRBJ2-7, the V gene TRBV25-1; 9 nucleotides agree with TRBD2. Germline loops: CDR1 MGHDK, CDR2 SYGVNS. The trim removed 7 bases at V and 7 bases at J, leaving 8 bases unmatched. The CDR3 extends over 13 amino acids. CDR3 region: CASKGFSGGEQYF. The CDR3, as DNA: TGTGCCAGCAAAGGGTTCAGCGGGGGGGAGCAGTACTTC.

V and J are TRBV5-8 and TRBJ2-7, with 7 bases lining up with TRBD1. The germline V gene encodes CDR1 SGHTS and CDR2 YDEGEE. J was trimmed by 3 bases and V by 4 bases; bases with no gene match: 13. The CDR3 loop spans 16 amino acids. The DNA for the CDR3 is TGTGCCAGCAGCCCAATTTACAGGGGTCCCCTCTACGAGCAGTACTTC. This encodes CASSPIYRGPLYEQYF.

The CDR3 sequence: CASSPAGLAGETQYF. CDR3 DNA: TGTGCCAGCTCACCAGCGGGACTAGCTGGGGAGACCCAGTACTTC. The V and J genes are TRBV18 and TRBJ2-5; 9 bases agree with TRBD2. Trimming removed 2 bases from V and 5 bases from J; junction bases left unmatched: 6. The CDR3 has 15 amino acids. CDR1 KGHSH and CDR2 LQKENI come from the germline V gene.

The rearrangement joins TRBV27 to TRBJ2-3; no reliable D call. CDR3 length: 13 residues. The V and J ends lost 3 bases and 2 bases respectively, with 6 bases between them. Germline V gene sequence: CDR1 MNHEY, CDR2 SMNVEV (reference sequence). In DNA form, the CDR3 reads TGTGCCAGCAGTTTTGGGTTCACAGATACGCAGTATTTT. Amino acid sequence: CASSFGFTDTQYF.

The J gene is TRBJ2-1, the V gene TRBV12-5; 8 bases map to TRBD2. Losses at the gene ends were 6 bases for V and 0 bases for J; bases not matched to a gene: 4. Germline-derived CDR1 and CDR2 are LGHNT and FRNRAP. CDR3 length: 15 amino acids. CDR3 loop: CASGQTSASYNEQFF. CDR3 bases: TGTGCTAGTGGACAGACTAGCGCCTCCTACAATGAGCAGTTCTTC.

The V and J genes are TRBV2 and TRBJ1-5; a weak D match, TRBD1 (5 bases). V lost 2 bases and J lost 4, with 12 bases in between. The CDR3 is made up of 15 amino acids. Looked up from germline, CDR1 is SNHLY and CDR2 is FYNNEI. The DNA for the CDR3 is TGTGCCAGCAGTGAAAGGCAGGGCTTTAATCAGCCCCAGCATTTT. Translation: CASSERQGFNQPQHF.